This passage covers 22 T cell receptor beta chains from one sample sequenced in a study of low-dose radiotherapy and immunotherapy resistance in tumors. TRAV- and TRBV-specific primers, spanning alpha and beta chains, primed first-strand cDNA. With a constant-region primer and a V-primer adapter, TCRs were subjected to around 20 PCR cycles of amplification. TCRdb processed the reads anew with MiXCR; each CDR3 protein has one entry. The profile shows 64,000 or so distinct CDR3 sequences, around 30% of them singletons. Documented time point: before trial treatment. The sample here was PBMCs, taken before treatment. These TCRs come from a female donor with ovarian cancer.

This clonotype was detected ten times or more. The chain recombines TRBV5-6 with TRBJ2-7, with 13 positions matching TRBD2. V lost 0 bases and J lost 4; bases outside the gene matches: 4. CDR1 SGHDT and CDR2 YYEEEE come from the germline V gene. The CDR3 loop spans 16 amino acids. This CDR3 is CASSLAGTSGAYEQYF. The CDR3 DNA reads TGTGCCAGCAGCTTGGCCGGGACTAGCGGGGCTTACGAGCAGTACTTC.

This clonotype appeared a single time. The CDR3 region is CASSELGFDEAFF. CDR3 bases: TGTGCCAGCAGTGAATTGGGGTTTGATGAAGCTTTCTTT. This chain connects TRBV2 to TRBJ1-1; D not resolved. The V end was cut by 2 bases, the J end by 7 bases, with 11 bases between. This CDR3 region has 13 residues. Germline lookup yields CDR1 SNHLY and CDR2 FYNNEI.

This clonotype was found a few times. The gene calls are TRBV10-3 and TRBJ2-5, with D maybe TRBD1 (6 bases). The CDR3 length is 15 residues. V lost 6 bases to trimming and J lost 4 bases, with 18 bases between them. CDR1 and CDR2 (germline): ENHRY, SYGVKD. The DNA for the CDR3 is TGTGCCATCAGGGACAGTACGGGGCTGGGAGAGACCCAGTACTTC. It is translated as CAIRDSTGLGETQYF.

The chain employs TRBV5-1 and TRBJ1-1; D is unclear. Trimming shortened V by 4 bases and J by 4 bases, and 11 bases separated the two germline ends. The germline V gene has CDR1 SGHRS and CDR2 YFSETQ. CDR3 length: 13 residues. The CDR3 sequence: CASSPTVATEAFF. The CDR3 nucleotides read TGCGCCAGCAGCCCAACGGTGGCCACTGAAGCTTTCTTT.

This clonotype showed up many times. The chain uses TRBV6-6 and TRBJ2-1; 11 bases map to TRBD2. CDR1 and CDR2 from the germline V gene are MNHNY and SVGAGI (reference sequence). The length of the CDR3 is 17 residues. After removal of 4 bases from V and 4 bases from J, the junction contained 9 bases not matched to a gene. Here the CDR3 reads CASSFPGVAGGYNEQFF. The CDR3 DNA is TGTGCCAGCAGTTTCCCCGGGGTAGCGGGGGGGTACAATGAGCAGTTCTTC.

The rearrangement joins TRBV19 to TRBJ2-1; no clear D. Germline V gene lookup returns CDR1 LNHDA and CDR2 SQIVND (reference sequence). The CDR3 consists of 13 residues. V gave up 3 bases and J gave up 5 bases, with 8 bases separating them. The CDR3 reads CASSIETHNEQFF. The DNA for the CDR3 is TGTGCCAGTAGTATCGAAACACACAATGAGCAGTTCTTC.

V and J are TRBV13 and TRBJ1-1; D not certain. The CDR3 sequence is 15 residues long. Germline V gene sequence: CDR1 PRHDT, CDR2 FYEKMQ (reference sequence). The V gene lost 2 bases and the J gene lost 1 base, with 11 bases spanning the gap. The CDR3 DNA follows: TGTGCCAGCAGCTTATCGGCAGCCGCGAACACTGAAGCTTTCTTT. Translation: CASSLSAAANTEAFF. The full variable domain, with the rest looked up from reference TRBV13 and TRBJ1-1, is AAGVIQSPRHLIKEKRETATLKCYPIPRHDTVYWYQQGPGQDPQFLISFYEKMQSDKGSIPDRFSAQQFSDYHSELNMSSLELGDSALYFCASSLSAAANTEAFFGQGTRLTVV.

At least ten counts were recorded for this clonotype. The V and J genes are TRBV28 and TRBJ2-2; 9 bases align to TRBD2. With 9 bases clipped from V and 3 bases from J, the junction kept 8 bases outside the gene matches. The V gene's germline CDR1 is MDHEN and CDR2 SYDVKM. This CDR3 is built from 15 residues. The CDR3 region is CARIAGEEDTGELFF. As DNA, the CDR3 is TGTGCCAGAATAGCGGGGGAGGAGGACACCGGGGAGCTGTTTTTT.

This clonotype has a count of ten or more. This chain links TRBV12-3 or TRBV12-4 with TRBJ2-3, with unresolved D. V lost 3 bases and J lost 2, with 12 bases in between. This CDR3 spans 15 amino acids. DNA for the CDR3: TGTGCCAGCAGTTTCAGTTTCGGAGACACAGATACGCAGTATTTT. Translating it yields CASSFSFGDTDTQYF.

This clonotype was counted at least ten times. The chain employs TRBV7-2 and TRBJ2-1; TRBD2 matches at 10 bases. Germline CDR1 is SGHTA and CDR2 is FQGNSA. This CDR3 spans 15 amino acids. The V and J ends lost 1 base and 8 bases, in that order; junction bases with no gene match: 5. CDR3 in amino acids: CASSLGASGSYEQFF. The CDR3, as DNA: TGTGCCAGCAGCTTAGGGGCTAGCGGGAGTTATGAGCAGTTCTTC.

Many counts were recorded for this clonotype. The gene calls are TRBV29-1 and TRBJ1-1; 8 bases align to TRBD1. The CDR3 sequence is 12 residues long. Germline loops: CDR1 SQVTM, CDR2 ANQGSEA. Trimming at V came to 6 bases and at J to 7 bases, leaving 7 bases not matched to a gene. DNA of the CDR3: TGCAGCGTCGACCCCGGACAGGGTGAAGCTTTCTTT. This encodes CSVDPGQGEAFF.

This clonotype was counted ten times or more. The V gene is TRBV28, the J gene TRBJ1-4; 8 bases match TRBD1. Germline trimming cut 4 bases from V and 7 bases from J; bases unmatched to any gene: 5. The CDR3 is 14 residues long. Germline assignment: CDR1 MDHEN and CDR2 SYDVKM. The CDR3 DNA sequence: TGTGCCAGCAGTTCCGGGACAGGACCTGAAAAACTGTTTTTT. Translated: CASSSGTGPEKLFF.

This clonotype was counted once. The rearrangement uses TRBV5-6 and TRBJ1-5; 9 nucleotides match TRBD1. The junction had 5 bases not matched to a gene; V was cut back by 4 bases and J by 3 bases. The germline V gene encodes CDR1 SGHDT and CDR2 YYEEEE. The CDR3 contains 15 residues. CDR3 in DNA: TGTGCCAGCAGCGGACGGACAGGGGTCAATCAGCCCCAGCATTTT. Amino acids: CASSGRTGVNQPQHF.

This clonotype was seen a handful of times. This chain connects TRBV5-1 to TRBJ2-7; 8 bases match TRBD1. The CDR3 spans 13 residues. Germline V CDR1 and CDR2: SGHRS, YFSETQ. Unmatched junction bases numbered 6, after V lost 5 bases and J lost 5 bases. This CDR3 is CASRNTGGNEQYF. In DNA, the CDR3 is TGCGCCAGCAGAAACACAGGGGGGAACGAGCAGTACTTC.

This clonotype was detected many times. The rearrangement joins TRBV29-1 to TRBJ1-1; TRBD1 might be the D (6 bases). V dropped 4 bases and J dropped 12 bases, with 24 bases sitting between them. CDR1 and CDR2 from the germline V gene are SQVTM and ANQGSEA. The CDR3 is made up of 14 amino acids. For the CDR3, the DNA is TGCAGCGTTGGTGTTACAGGGACGATTAAGGAGACTTTCTTT. The encoded protein is CSVGVTGTIKETFF.

This clonotype was seen many times. The V gene is TRBV3-1, the J gene TRBJ2-3; D possibly corresponds to TRBD1 (6 bases). This CDR3 has 15 residues. V lost 0 bases, J lost 2 bases, and 9 bases lay in between. CDR1 is LGHDT and CDR2 is YNNKEL in the germline V gene (reference sequence). This CDR3 reads CASSQEGAYTDTQYF. The CDR3 DNA follows: TGTGCCAGCAGCCAAGAGGGGGCTTACACAGATACGCAGTATTTT.

The chain employs TRBV6-1 and TRBJ2-3; D possibly matches TRBD1 or TRBD2 (5 bases each). The CDR3 is 14 amino acids. Per germline, CDR1 MNHNS and CDR2 SASEGT. V shed 5 bases and J shed 8 bases, with 17 bases lying between them. The CDR3 here is CASSQGRVYSTQYF. In nucleotides, the CDR3 is TGTGCCAGCAGTCAGGGACGTGTCTATAGTACGCAGTATTTT.

This clonotype was recorded at least ten times. The rearrangement uses TRBV5-1 and TRBJ2-2; 11 bases match TRBD2. Losses at the gene ends were 0 bases for V and 0 bases for J; bases not matched to a gene: 1. The CDR3 covers 17 residues. Germline V lookup: CDR1 SGHRS, CDR2 YFSETQ. CDR3 sequence reads: CASSLALAGANTGELFF. The CDR3 bases are TGCGCCAGCAGCTTGGCACTAGCGGGGGCGAACACCGGGGAGCTGTTTTTT.

This clonotype was seen ten or more times. The chain is built from TRBV20-1 and TRBJ1-5; 7 bases match TRBD1. V lost 0 bases and J lost 0; bases outside the gene matches: 8. The CDR3 spans 17 residues. Germline-derived CDR1 and CDR2 are DFQATT and SNEGSKA (reference sequence). In nucleotides, the CDR3 is TGCAGTGCTAGAGATTCCGGGACAGCCTATAGCAATCAGCCCCAGCATTTT. Protein: CSARDSGTAYSNQPQHF.

The chain uses TRBV6-5 and TRBJ1-6; 8 bases agree with TRBD1. J was trimmed by 6 bases and V by 6 bases; bases with no gene match: 4. Germline CDR1 is MNHEY and CDR2 is SVGAGI. The CDR3 consists of 14 residues. The CDR3 DNA sequence: TGTGCCAGCAGGTGGACAGGGAGTAATTCACCCCTCCACTTT. Protein: CASRWTGSNSPLHF.

This clonotype was seen ten or more times. The chain links TRBV24-1 to TRBJ2-3, with TRBD1 matching 10 bases. CDR3 length: 17 amino acids. Unmatched junction bases numbered 7, after V lost 2 bases and J lost 3 bases. CDR1 is KGHDR, CDR2 SFDVKD, per germline. In DNA, the CDR3 is TGTGCCACCAGTGATTACGGGACAGGGGTATCAACAGATACGCAGTATTTT. Translation gives CATSDYGTGVSTDTQYF.

The chain carries TRBV28 and TRBJ2-7; no definite D call. The CDR3 sequence is 11 residues long. Trimming removed 5 bases from V and 6 bases from J, with 8 bases in between. Per the germline V gene, CDR1 is MDHEN and CDR2 is SYDVKM. CDR3 residues: CASSEPSEQYF. The CDR3 DNA reads as TGTGCCAGCAGTGAACCCTCCGAGCAGTACTTC.